This T cell receptor beta chain was captured in a study of control samples from healthy donors and cancer patients. The CDR3 has 15 amino acids. The germline V gene encodes CDR1 MNHEY and CDR2 SMNVEV (reference sequence). V dropped 5 bases and J dropped 9 bases, with 20 bases sitting between them. The method was immunoSEQ multiplex PCR; TCRdb's version includes in-frame clones alone and lacks a portion of them. In the table there are 100,000 to 150,000 clones, about 95% of which are singletons. Sequenced sample: blood. This clonotype originated in a man aged 25 to 45 in good health. The V and J genes are TRBV27 and TRBJ1-5, with unresolved D. The CDR3 region has the DNA TGTGCCAGCAGTCCCGGCGCGGAGCTTATTCGGCCCCAGCATTTT. The encoded protein is CASSPGAELIRPQHF.